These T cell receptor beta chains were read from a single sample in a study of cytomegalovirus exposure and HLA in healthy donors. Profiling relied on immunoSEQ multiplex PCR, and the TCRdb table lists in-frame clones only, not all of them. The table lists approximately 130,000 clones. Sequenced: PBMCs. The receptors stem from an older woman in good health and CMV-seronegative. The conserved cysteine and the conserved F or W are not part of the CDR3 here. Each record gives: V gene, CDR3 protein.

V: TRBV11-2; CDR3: ASSAQETQY
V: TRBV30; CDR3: AWSVGLAGSYNEQF
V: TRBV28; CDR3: ASSSQQGYGYT
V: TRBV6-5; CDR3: ASRRQGRHNEQF
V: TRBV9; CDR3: ASSVARTGEAF
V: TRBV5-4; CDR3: ASSLARGYGETQY
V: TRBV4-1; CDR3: ASSQVLAGHYEQY
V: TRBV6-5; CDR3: ATTLDRGNTEAF
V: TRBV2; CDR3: ASSEQGTHEQY
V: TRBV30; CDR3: AWSVGRVSFLIYEQY
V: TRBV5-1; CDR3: ASSLQEGGGSEQY
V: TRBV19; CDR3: ASSPSGGDYNEQF
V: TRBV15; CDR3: ATSRDRSAGILNEQF
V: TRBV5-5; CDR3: ASSLGWGGTGELF